The rows below give T cell receptor beta chains drawn from one sample of a study of blood T cell repertoires in COVID-19. TCRdb's copy holds only in-frame clones and misses some; the assay was immunoSEQ multiplex PCR. Found here are approximately 100,000 clones, just over 85% of them singletons; the top ten hold around 3.2%. The sample taken for sequencing was peripheral blood. The receptors were gathered from a human donor in a cohort sampled during active COVID-19. CDR3s include the opening cysteine and the closing phenylalanine or tryptophan. A D gene is named only where the DNA matches it firmly. A row's size may be missing; if present it is once, few, many or a size class.

J | D | size | V | DNA | CDR3
TRBJ2-7 | TRBD2 | few | TRBV6-2/TRBV6-3 | TGTGCCAGCACCCCCGGACTAGCGGGAGCGTACGAGCAGTACTTC | CASTPGLAGAYEQYF
TRBJ2-5 | NA | NA | TRBV5-1 | TGCGCCAGCAGCGGGGGCGGGACAGACCCCCGACGGGGGACCCAGTACTTC | CASSGGGTDPRRGTQYF
TRBJ2-3 | TRBD1 | NA | TRBV27 | TGTGCCAGCAGTTTTTCCAGGGGGACCCTCACAGATACGCAGTATTTT | CASSFSRGTLTDTQYF
TRBJ2-5 | TRBD1 | NA | TRBV2 | TGTGCCAGCAGCCCGGACAGGGGGCTTTGGGAGACCCAGTACTTC | CASSPDRGLWETQYF
TRBJ2-1 | TRBD2 | NA | TRBV29-1 | TGCAGCGGCGGGACTAGCGGGGAAAATGAGCAGTTCTTC | CSGGTSGENEQFF
TRBJ2-1 | NA | NA | TRBV5-1 | TGCGCCAGCAGCTTAACTGACTCCTACAATGAGCAGTTCTTC | CASSLTDSYNEQFF
TRBJ2-2 | TRBD2 | NA | TRBV5-4 | TGTGCCAGCAGCTTGGGGCTAGCGGGCGGCACCGGGGAGCTGTTTTTT | CASSLGLAGGTGELFF
TRBJ2-2 | NA | once | TRBV18 | TGTGCCAGCTCACAAGGACAGACCGGGGAGCTGTTTTTT | CASSQGQTGELFF
TRBJ1-2 | NA | NA | TRBV6-2/TRBV6-3 | TGTGCCAGCAGTCCGGCGGGGCAGAACTATGGCTACACCTTC | CASSPAGQNYGYTF
TRBJ1-1 | NA | NA | TRBV19 | TGTGCCAGTAGTAACGGACACCTTGAAGCTTTCTTT | CASSNGHLEAFF
TRBJ2-7 | TRBD2 | NA | TRBV4-2 | TGTGCCAGCAGCCAAACCGGACTAGCGGGGGAGGAACAGTACTTC | CASSQTGLAGEEQYF
TRBJ2-1 | NA | NA | TRBV5-6 | TGTGCCAGCAGCCCAACTAGTCCCTCCTACAATGAGCAGTTCTTC | CASSPTSPSYNEQFF
TRBJ1-2 | NA | once | TRBV28 | TGTGCCAGCTGGGGGGGTTATGGCTACACCTTC | CASWGGYGYTF
TRBJ1-4 | NA | NA | TRBV20-1 | TGCAGTGCTAGTGAGGGGTCCCGGGGTGAAAAACTGTTTTTT | CSASEGSRGEKLFF
TRBJ2-3 | NA | NA | TRBV13 | TGTGCCAGCAGCACTAGCCGATTCGTCACAGATACGCAGTATTTT | CASSTSRFVTDTQYF
TRBJ2-3 | NA | NA | TRBV6-1 | TGTGCCAGCAGTGAACAGCGAGCAGATACGCAGTATTTT | CASSEQRADTQYF
TRBJ1-2 | TRBD1 | NA | TRBV29-1 | TGCAGCGGGCAGGGGGGCTATGGCTACACCTTC | CSGQGGYGYTF
TRBJ1-1 | TRBD1 | NA | TRBV19 | TGTGCCAGTAGACGACAGGGTATGAACACTGAAGCTTTCTTT | CASRRQGMNTEAFF
TRBJ1-2 | TRBD1 | NA | TRBV5-6 | TGTGCCAGCAGCTTGGATTTCAGGGGGGGCTACACCTTC | CASSLDFRGGYTF
TRBJ1-5 | NA | NA | TRBV30 | TGTGCCTGGAGTGTAGGGTGGGGAGCCTTCGATCAGCCCCAGCATTTT | CAWSVGWGAFDQPQHF
TRBJ2-5 | TRBD1 | NA | TRBV6-5 | TGTGCCAGCAGACAGGGGGCGAGGGAGACCCAGTACTTC | CASRQGARETQYF
TRBJ1-4 | NA | NA | TRBV5-1 | TGCGCCAGCAGCAGGGGGAGAAATGAAAAACTGTTTTTT | CASSRGRNEKLFF
TRBJ2-5 | NA | NA | TRBV7-9 | TGTGCCAGCAGCTTATTGGCTAGCTTGGGGGAGACCCAGTACTTC | CASSLLASLGETQYF
TRBJ1-4 | TRBD1 | NA | TRBV30 | TGTGCCTGGAGTGTACCCGGACAGGGGCAAGAGTTGGGTGAAAAACTGTTTTTT | CAWSVPGQGQELGEKLFF
TRBJ1-2 | TRBD1 | NA | TRBV3-1/TRBV3-2 | TGTGCCAGCAGCCCCGGACAGGGGACGAGCTATGGCTACACCTTC | CASSPGQGTSYGYTF
TRBJ1-5 | NA | NA | TRBV7-2 | TGTGCCAGCAGCCATGTGGGGGGAAGAAGCAATCAGCCCCAGCATTTT | CASSHVGGRSNQPQHF
TRBJ1-5 | NA | NA | TRBV19 | TGTGCCAGTAGTATAGTACTACAAAGCAATCAGCCCCAGCATTTT | CASSIVLQSNQPQHF
TRBJ2-7 | TRBD1 | NA | TRBV6-5 | TGTGCCAGCAGAAGGACAGGATCCTACGAGCAGTACTTC | CASRRTGSYEQYF
TRBJ2-1 | TRBD2 | NA | TRBV3-1/TRBV3-2 | TGTGCCAGCAGCCAGGAACTAGCGGGACGATCCCCGGACAATGAGCAGTTCTTC | CASSQELAGRSPDNEQFF
TRBJ1-6 | NA | NA | TRBV7-3 | TGTGCCAGCAGCTTAACAAGCAATTCACCCCTCCACTTT | CASSLTSNSPLHF
TRBJ2-2 | NA | NA | TRBV7-9 | TGTGCCAGCAGCTCCGCGGGACAGTACACCGGGGAGCTGTTTTTT | CASSSAGQYTGELFF
TRBJ2-1 | NA | NA | TRBV7-3 | TGTGCCAGCAGCCAGGAAGGCAGGGGTTGGAGTGAGCAGTTCTTC | CASSQEGRGWSEQFF
TRBJ2-6 | NA | once | TRBV18 | TGTGCCAGCTCACCACCTACAGGGTTGGGTACCAACGTCCTGACTTTC | CASSPPTGLGTNVLTF
TRBJ2-5 | TRBD1 | NA | TRBV5-1 | TGCGCCAGCAGCTTGGCCGGGACAGGGAGAGAGACCCAGTACTTC | CASSLAGTGRETQYF
TRBJ2-3 | TRBD2 | NA | TRBV10-1 | TGCGCCAGCAGTGCCGGACTAGCGGGAGGAACTAGCACAGATACGCAGTATTTT | CASSAGLAGGTSTDTQYF
TRBJ2-5 | TRBD1 | NA | TRBV19 | TGTGCCAGTAGTATACCCCGGACAGGCCGAGAGACCCAGTACTTC | CASSIPRTGRETQYF
TRBJ2-7 | TRBD2 | NA | TRBV2 | TGTGCCAGCAGTGAAACCACTAGCGGCCCTTACGAGCAGTACTTC | CASSETTSGPYEQYF